A single sample is the source of the 19 T cell receptor beta chains below, sequenced in a study of blood T cell repertoires in COVID-19. Sequenced by immunoSEQ multiplex PCR; TCRdb stores in-frame clones only, minus some. The repertoire holds approximately 180,000 clones, with approximately 82% as singletons. The sample comprised PBMCs or T cells enriched from blood (not recorded which). All receptors derive from a woman aged 50 to 65 who had recovered from COVID-19.

The chain employs TRBV5-6 and TRBJ2-2; TRBD2 aligns across 10 bases. V shed 2 bases and J 7 bases; nucleotides not matched to a gene: 8. Germline CDR1 reads SGHDT; CDR2 reads YYEEEE. CDR3 size: 16 residues. The CDR3 DNA reads as TGTGCCAGCAGCTTAGGGGGACTAGCGCGGAGCGGGGAGCTGTTTTTT. This encodes CASSLGGLARSGELFF.

This clone was detected only once. J is TRBJ2-5 and V is TRBV19; possible D gene TRBD1, 6 bases. In germline, CDR1 is LNHDA, CDR2 SQIVND (reference sequence). V was shortened by 6 bases and J by 2 bases, with 13 bases between the two germline ends. The CDR3 totals 14 residues. As DNA, the CDR3 is TGTGCCAGTAGGGCGGACAGAGGTCAAGAGACCCAGTACTTC. Its protein is CASRADRGQETQYF.

The J gene is TRBJ2-1, the V gene TRBV13; weak D call: TRBD2 (5 bases). Trimming stripped 5 bases from V and 6 bases from J, with 20 bases between. The CDR3 is 16 residues long. CDR1 is PRHDT, CDR2 FYEKMQ, per germline (reference sequence). CDR3 DNA sequence: TGTGCCAGCAGCCCGTCTCTAGGGAGTCGGTTCAATGAGCAGTTCTTC. This codes for CASSPSLGSRFNEQFF.

V is TRBV28 and J is TRBJ1-5; TRBD1 is a possible D gene (6 bases). Germline-derived CDR1 and CDR2 are MDHEN and SYDVKM. Trimming removed 8 bases from V and 5 bases from J, with 19 bases in between. This CDR3 has 15 amino acids. Here the CDR3 reads CASLGGGRKYQPQHF. CDR3 coding DNA: TGTGCCAGCCTCGGCGGGGGGCGCAAATATCAGCCCCAGCATTTT.

The V call is TRBV11-2, the J call TRBJ2-1; the match to TRBD2 covers 10 bases. The V and J ends lost 5 bases and 5 bases, in that order; junction bases with no gene match: 6. The CDR3 totals 15 residues. Germline V gene sequence: CDR1 SGHAT, CDR2 FQNNGV. CDR3 sequence: CASSRIAGGHNEQFF. For the CDR3, the DNA is TGTGCCAGCAGCCGGATAGCGGGAGGTCACAATGAGCAGTTCTTC.

The CDR3 loop is CASSVGQEHTEAFF. In DNA, the CDR3 is TGTGCCAGCAGCGTCGGACAGGAGCACACTGAAGCTTTCTTT. This chain joins TRBV9 and TRBJ1-1, with 7 nucleotides matching TRBD1. CDR3 length equals 14 residues. Germline lookup yields CDR1 SGDLS and CDR2 YYNGEE. The V gene end was trimmed by 2 bases and the J gene end by 3 bases; junction bases not matched to a gene: 4.

The V and J genes are TRBV4-2 and TRBJ2-1; 12 nucleotides line up with TRBD2. The CDR3 length is 18 residues. CDR1 is LGHNA, CDR2 YNFKEQ, per germline. V lost 5 bases to trimming and J lost 7 bases; unmatched junction nucleotides: 15. The CDR3: CASSESTSSGRARNEQFF. CDR3 DNA sequence: TGTGCCAGCAGCGAATCCACTTCTAGCGGGAGGGCCCGGAATGAGCAGTTCTTC.

This clone was seen more than once but under ten times. The chain combines TRBV7-8 with TRBJ2-6, with 7 bases lining up with TRBD1. Losses at the gene ends were 5 bases for V and 0 bases for J; bases not matched to a gene: 10. This CDR3 comprises 18 residues. In germline, CDR1 is SGHVS, CDR2 FQNEAQ. CDR3: CASSAAGTVLSGANVLTF. In DNA, the CDR3 is TGTGCCAGCAGCGCGGCCGGGACAGTCCTCTCTGGGGCCAACGTCCTGACTTTC. The whole variable domain, filled in from reference TRBV7-8 and TRBJ2-6, reads GAGVSQSPRYKVAKRGQDVALRCDPISGHVSLFWYQQALGQGPEFLTYFQNEAQLDKSGLPSDRFFAERPEGSVSTLKIQRTQQEDSAVYLCASSAAGTVLSGANVLTFGAGSRLTVL.

This chain connects TRBV11-2 to TRBJ1-1; D is perhaps TRBD1 (5 bases). V lost 1 base to trimming and J lost 8 bases, with 14 bases between them. Germline CDR1 is SGHAT and CDR2 is FQNNGV. The CDR3 spans 14 residues. Here the CDR3 reads CASSLAGGSREAFF. The DNA of the CDR3 is TGTGCCAGCAGCTTAGCGGGGGGGAGTAGGGAAGCTTTCTTT.

This clone was recorded only once. This sequence joins TRBV4-2 and TRBJ2-3, with TRBD1 identical over 8 bases. The V and J ends lost 1 base and 0 bases, in that order; junction bases with no gene match: 3. Germline-derived CDR1 and CDR2 are LGHNA and YNFKEQ. This CDR3 is built from 16 residues. This chain's CDR3 is CASSQGQGPSTDTQYF. The CDR3 DNA reads TGTGCCAGCAGCCAAGGACAGGGGCCGAGCACAGATACGCAGTATTTT.

The chain uses TRBV11-3 and TRBJ2-7; 9 bases line up with TRBD1. Losses at the gene ends were 4 bases for V and 6 bases for J; bases not matched to a gene: 7. CDR1 SGHNT and CDR2 YENEEA come from the germline V gene. The length of the CDR3 is 14 residues. CDR3 sequence reads: CASSSGTGTGEQYF. For the CDR3, the DNA is TGTGCCAGCAGCTCGGGGACAGGGACGGGCGAGCAGTACTTC.

The J gene is TRBJ2-2, the V gene TRBV7-3, with TRBD2 matching over 8 bases. Germline V lookup: CDR1 SGHTA, CDR2 FQGTGA. With V trimmed by 1 base and J by 7 bases, 5 bases remained unmatched. CDR3 length: 15 residues. CDR3 sequence (DNA): TGTGCCAGCAGCTTAATGGGAGCGGGAGTCGGGGAGCTGTTTTTT. This translates into CASSLMGAGVGELFF. The whole variable domain, filled in from reference TRBV7-3 and TRBJ2-2, reads GAGVSQTPSNKVTEKGKYVELRCDPISGHTALYWYRQSLGQGPEFLIYFQGTGAADDSGLPNDRFFAVRPEGSVSTLKIQRTERGDSAVYLCASSLMGAGVGELFFGEGSRLTVL.

To note about this clone: Germline is not matched at one junction end, which may reflect a read error. The rearrangement uses TRBV7-8 and TRBJ1-1; TRBD1 is a possible D gene (5 bases). This CDR3 comprises 17 residues. Germline V gene lookup returns CDR1 SGHVS and CDR2 FQNEAQ. The CDR3 region has the DNA TGTGCCAGCAGTTTAGGGGCCGGGGTTAATTGGTTCACTGAAGCTTTCTTT. Translating it yields CASSLGAGVNWFTEAFF.

The rearrangement uses TRBV27 and TRBJ2-3; D is possibly TRBD1 (7 bases). Trimming removed 4 bases at V and 3 bases at J, with 17 bases between. Germline-derived CDR1 and CDR2 are MNHEY and SMNVEV (reference sequence). This CDR3 contains 16 residues. The CDR3 spells CASSWPGGLVTDTQYF. DNA for the CDR3: TGTGCCAGCAGTTGGCCAGGGGGGCTTGTTACAGATACGCAGTATTTT.

The rearrangement uses TRBV7-9 and TRBJ2-1; maybe TRBD1 (5 bases). The CDR3 is made up of 14 amino acids. CDR1 SEHNR and CDR2 FQNEAQ come from the germline V gene (reference sequence). The V gene lost 1 base and the J gene lost 4 bases, with 8 bases spanning the gap. CDR3 DNA sequence: TGTGCCAGCAGCTTAGAGGGGCGTTACAATGAGCAGTTCTTC. Translated, it gives CASSLEGRYNEQFF.

The chain recombines TRBV7-2 with TRBJ2-1; D not certain. The CDR3 contains 17 residues. Germline V lookup: CDR1 SGHTA, CDR2 FQGNSA. V shed 5 bases and J shed 0 bases, with 17 bases lying between them. DNA for the CDR3: TGTGCCAGCAGCGTCCAGTTACAGACGAGCTCCTACAATGAGCAGTTCTTC. Its translation: CASSVQLQTSSYNEQFF.

This chain connects TRBV30 to TRBJ2-1; TRBD2 agrees at 7 bases. CDR1 GTSNPN and CDR2 SVGIG come from the germline V gene (reference sequence). The V and J ends lost 5 bases and 4 bases, in that order; junction bases with no gene match: 8. This CDR3 is built from 14 residues. CDR3 coding DNA: TGTGCCTGGTCAAAACTAGCGCGGTACAATGAGCAGTTCTTC. Translating gives CAWSKLARYNEQFF.

V and J are TRBV6-5 and TRBJ2-4; 8 bases align to TRBD1. V gave up 6 bases and J gave up 7 bases; unmatched junction bases: 11. Germline assignment: CDR1 MNHEY and CDR2 SVGAGI. The CDR3 consists of 15 residues. The CDR3 reads CASSTDRGTSNIQYF. The DNA of the CDR3 is TGTGCCAGCAGCACCGACAGGGGAACCTCGAACATTCAGTACTTC.

The V gene is TRBV7-3, the J gene TRBJ1-2, with D possibly TRBD1 on 6 matching bases. Trimming cost V 5 bases and J 4 bases, with 11 bases left between them. The CDR3 has 13 amino acids. Germline V gives CDR1 SGHTA, CDR2 FQGTGA. The CDR3 sequence is CASSLDSSYGYTF. The CDR3 DNA is TGTGCCAGCAGCCTGGACAGTTCCTATGGCTACACCTTC.